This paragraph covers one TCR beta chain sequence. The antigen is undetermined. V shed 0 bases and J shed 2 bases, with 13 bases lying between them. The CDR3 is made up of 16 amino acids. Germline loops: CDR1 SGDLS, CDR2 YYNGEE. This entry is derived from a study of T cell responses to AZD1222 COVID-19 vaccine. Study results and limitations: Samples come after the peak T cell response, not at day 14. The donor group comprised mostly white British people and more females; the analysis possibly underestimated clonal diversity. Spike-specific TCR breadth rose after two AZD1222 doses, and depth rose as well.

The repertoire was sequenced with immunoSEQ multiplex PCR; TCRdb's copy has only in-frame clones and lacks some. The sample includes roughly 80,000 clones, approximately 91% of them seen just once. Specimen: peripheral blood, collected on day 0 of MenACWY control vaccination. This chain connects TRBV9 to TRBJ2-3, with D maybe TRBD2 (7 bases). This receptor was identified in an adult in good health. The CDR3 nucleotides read TGTGCCAGCAGCGTAGACGCGGGGGCGTTCACAGATACGCAGTATTTT. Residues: CASSVDAGAFTDTQYF.